A single sample is the source of the 3 T cell receptor beta chains below, sequenced in a study of blood T cell repertoires in COVID-19 (dated by TCRdb to 2018 to 2020). Receptors were amplified or captured by the immunoSEQ multiplex PCR assay. Not all clones reach the TCRdb copy of this immuneACCESS table, which keeps in-frame sequences only. Checked studies attribute under half of the gap to unresolved V genes and leave the rest unexplained. The sample data list 50,000 to 75,000 clones, and around 77% of these were observed just once. The ten biggest clones cover roughly a fifth of the sample. Sequencing was done on a sample of peripheral blood. The origin of the receptors is a man older than 75 with active or convalescent COVID-19.

The chain is built from TRBV5-6 and TRBJ2-7; TRBD2 agrees at 14 bases. With V trimmed by 4 bases and J by 6 bases, 3 bases remained unmatched. Looked up from germline, CDR1 is SGHDT and CDR2 is YYEEEE. The CDR3 sequence is 14 residues long. CDR3 in amino acids: CASSLGLAGVEQYF. The CDR3 nucleotides read TGTGCCAGCAGCCTGGGACTAGCGGGAGTCGAGCAGTACTTC.

The chain couples TRBV4-1 to TRBJ2-2; 7 bases line up with TRBD2. This CDR3 region has 15 residues. The germline V gene has CDR1 MGHRA and CDR2 YSYEKL. The J segment lost 7 bases and the V segment lost 2 bases, leaving 7 bases of the junction unmatched. DNA of the CDR3: TGCGCCAGCAGCCAAACGGGACTAACGGGCGGGGAGCTGTTTTTT. This sequence encodes CASSQTGLTGGELFF.

The chain carries TRBV2 and TRBJ1-5; D gene unclear. Trimming removed 3 bases at V and 4 bases at J, with 13 bases between. The germline gives CDR1 SNHLY, CDR2 FYNNEI. There are 15 residues in the CDR3. The CDR3: CASSEGVYLNQPQHF. The CDR3 DNA reads TGTGCCAGCAGTGAGGGCGTTTATCTTAATCAGCCCCAGCATTTT.